The 20 T cell receptor beta chains below were found in one sample sequenced in a study of T cells after somatic rescue of genetic block. Assay: immunoSEQ multiplex PCR; the TCRdb copy retains only in-frame clones and omits some. Among around 100,000 clones listed, about 90% were seen once. What was sequenced was peripheral blood mononuclear cells (PBMCs). The receptors come from a woman younger than 35.

The chain combines TRBV28 with TRBJ1-5; TRBD1 aligns across 8 bases. The CDR3 has 18 amino acids. Unmatched junction bases numbered 14, after V lost 7 bases and J lost 0 bases. CDR1 is MDHEN and CDR2 is SYDVKM in the germline V gene. The CDR3 nucleotides read TGTGCCAGCAATTCCCGAAGTACAGGGGGATATAGCAATCAGCCCCAGCATTTT. Encoded protein: CASNSRSTGGYSNQPQHF. Variable domain in full (rest from reference TRBV28 and TRBJ1-5): DVKVTQSSRYLVKRTGEKVFLECVQDMDHENMFWYRQDPGLGLRLIYFSYDVKMKEKGDIPEGYSVSREKKERFSLILESASTNQTSMYLCASNSRSTGGYSNQPQHFGDGTRLSIL.

V gene TRBV19 combines with J gene TRBJ1-5; a weak D match, TRBD1 (6 bases). Germline CDR1 and CDR2: LNHDA and SQIVND (reference sequence). The CDR3 contains 13 residues. Trimming took 8 bases from V and 3 from J, leaving 11 bases between them. As DNA, the CDR3 is TGTGCCAGTCAAGACAGGATCAATCAGCCCCAGCATTTT. It encodes CASQDRINQPQHF. Using reference TRBV19 and TRBJ1-5 for the parts outside the CDR3, the full variable domain is DGGITQSPKYLFRKEGQNVTLSCEQNLNHDAMYWYRQDPGQGLRLIYYSQIVNDFQKGDIAEGYSVSREKKESFPLTVTSAQKNPTAFYLCASQDRINQPQHFGDGTRLSIL.

The V gene is TRBV16, the J gene TRBJ2-1; the match to TRBD2 covers 8 bases. The CDR3 is 15 residues long. The V segment lost 4 bases and the J segment 5 bases; nucleotides outside the gene matches: 7. CDR1 and CDR2 from the germline V gene are KGHSY and FQNENV. The CDR3 here is CASSPTGTSHNEQFF. CDR3 nucleotide sequence: TGTGCCAGCAGCCCGACCGGGACTAGTCACAATGAGCAGTTCTTC.

This chain connects TRBV4-3 to TRBJ1-4; 7 bases match TRBD1. Germline trimming cut 2 bases from V and 8 bases from J; bases unmatched to any gene: 5. The CDR3 is made up of 14 amino acids. Germline V gives CDR1 LGHNA, CDR2 YSLEER. The CDR3 is CASSQRGQKEKLFF. CDR3 coding DNA: TGCGCCAGCAGCCAACGGGGACAGAAGGAAAAACTGTTTTTT.

Details on this clone: The same CDR3 also results from other DNA sequences found in this sample. The genes are TRBV30 and TRBJ1-5; no reliable D call. From germline, CDR1 is GTSNPN and CDR2 SVGIG (reference sequence). The CDR3 sequence is 13 residues long. Trimming took 7 bases from V and 3 from J, leaving 13 bases between them. This CDR3 reads CAFSFLVNQPQHF. CDR3 bases: TGTGCCTTCTCATTTCTAGTCAATCAGCCCCAGCATTTT.

The chain recombines TRBV5-1 with TRBJ2-7, with D maybe TRBD1 (7 bases). This CDR3 is built from 15 residues. Per the germline V gene, CDR1 is SGHRS and CDR2 is YFSETQ. The V gene lost 0 bases and the J gene lost 2 bases, with 12 bases spanning the gap. Written as DNA, the CDR3 is TGCGCCAGCAGCTTGGAGGCAGGGGGGACCTACGAGCAGTACTTC. This encodes CASSLEAGGTYEQYF.

The chain has TRBV30 and TRBJ2-3, with 13 bases lining up with TRBD2. The CDR3 extends over 14 amino acids. Germline values: CDR1 GTSNPN, CDR2 SVGIG (reference sequence). Trimming removed 5 bases from V and 6 bases from J; junction bases left unmatched: 5. DNA for the CDR3: TGTGCCTGGGAAACTAGCGGGGGGGTGGATACGCAGTATTTT. Protein sequence: CAWETSGGVDTQYF.

Only one count was recorded for this clone. CDR3 region: CASSPREGPYGYTF. The CDR3 DNA follows: TGTGCCAGCTCCCCTAGGGAGGGGCCCTATGGCTACACCTTC. V is TRBV18 and J is TRBJ1-2, with a possible D match to TRBD1 (5 bases). There are 14 residues in the CDR3. Germline V gene sequence: CDR1 KGHSH, CDR2 LQKENI. V dropped 6 bases and J dropped 4 bases, with 15 bases sitting between them.

This chain connects TRBV7-9 to TRBJ1-1; possible D gene TRBD1, 5 bases. Germline assignment: CDR1 SEHNR and CDR2 FQNEAQ (reference sequence). Trimming removed 2 bases from V and 1 base from J, with 11 bases in between. The length of the CDR3 is 15 residues. CDR3 sequence: CASSLFGRGNTEAFF. The CDR3 DNA is TGTGCCAGCAGCTTATTTGGGAGGGGGAACACTGAAGCTTTCTTT.

V usage is TRBV29-1 and J usage is TRBJ1-2; TRBD1 is a possible D gene (5 bases). CDR1 is SQVTM, CDR2 ANQGSEA, per germline. The CDR3 contains 14 residues. V was clipped by 7 bases and J by 3 bases, with 18 bases between them. In DNA form, the CDR3 reads TGCAGCGCCGTCCAGGGTTATAACCACTATGGCTACACCTTC. It is translated as CSAVQGYNHYGYTF.

The chain recombines TRBV7-9 with TRBJ1-2, with TRBD1 as a possible D gene (6 bases). Germline V gene data show CDR1 as SEHNR and CDR2 as FQNEAQ (reference sequence). This CDR3 has 14 amino acids. V lost 5 bases to trimming and J lost 2 bases, with 12 bases between them. CDR3 loop: CASSQGTANYGYTF. CDR3 nucleotide sequence: TGTGCCAGCAGCCAGGGGACGGCAAACTATGGCTACACCTTC. The whole variable domain, filled in from reference TRBV7-9 and TRBJ1-2, reads DTGVSQNPRHKITKRGQNVTFRCDPISEHNRLYWYRQTLGQGPEFLTYFQNEAQLEKSRLLSDRFSAERPKGSFSTLEIQRTEQGDSAMYLCASSQGTANYGYTFGSGTRLTVV.

This clone was seen only a few times. The rearrangement uses TRBV19 and TRBJ1-5, with D tentatively TRBD1 (6 bases). With 6 bases removed from V and 4 bases from J, the gap between germline ends came to 13 bases. This CDR3 is 14 amino acids long. The germline V gene has CDR1 LNHDA and CDR2 SQIVND (reference sequence). CDR3 coding DNA: TGTGCCAGTAGCAATCAGGGGATAAATCAGCCCCAGCATTTT. Protein product: CASSNQGINQPQHF.

CDR3 DNA: TGTGCCAGCAGCTTGGACGGCTATGGCTACACCTTC. Residues: CASSLDGYGYTF. The V gene is TRBV7-2, the J gene TRBJ1-2, with D uncertain. CDR1 SGHTA and CDR2 FQGNSA come from the germline V gene. CDR3 length: 12 amino acids. V lost 3 bases, J lost 4 bases, and 6 bases lay in between.

The chain carries TRBV18 and TRBJ2-1; 9 bases map to TRBD2. V lost 1 base to trimming and J lost 5 bases; unmatched junction nucleotides: 6. CDR3 length: 16 amino acids. Germline-derived CDR1 and CDR2 are KGHSH and LQKENI. CDR3 nucleotide sequence: TGTGCCAGCTCACCACGGACTAGCGAGGGCCACAATGAGCAGTTCTTC. Translation: CASSPRTSEGHNEQFF.

This rearrangement joins TRBV6-6 to TRBJ2-1; possibly TRBD1 for D (6 bases). The CDR3 spans 15 residues. The V end was cut by 2 bases, the J end by 6 bases, with 14 bases between. CDR1 and CDR2 (germline): MNHNY, SVGAGI (reference sequence). CDR3 DNA sequence: TGTGCCAGCAGTTACGGGACAATCTTAAGCAATGAGCAGTTCTTC. This gives the protein CASSYGTILSNEQFF.

The chain joins TRBV5-1 to TRBJ1-1; 8 positions match TRBD1. CDR1 is SGHRS and CDR2 is YFSETQ in the germline V gene. This CDR3 has 13 residues. V gave up 7 bases and J gave up 6 bases; unmatched junction bases: 8. The DNA for the CDR3 is TGCGCCAGCCGCCTAGGACAGGGCCCTGAAGCTTTCTTT. Its protein is CASRLGQGPEAFF.

The chain has TRBV7-2 and TRBJ1-3, with a tentative D call TRBD1 (6 bases). Germline V CDR1 and CDR2: SGHTA, FQGNSA. The CDR3 is 14 residues long. Between the trimmed V and J ends, which lost 3 bases and 0 bases, there was a span of 6 bases. The CDR3 region has the DNA TGTGCCAGCAGCTTGACAGGCTCTGGAAACACCATATATTTT. This codes for CASSLTGSGNTIYF.

The chain carries TRBV19 and TRBJ1-3; 12 bases are a match to TRBD1. The CDR3 runs 14 residues. CDR1 is LNHDA and CDR2 is SQIVND in the germline V gene (reference sequence). Germline trimming cut 9 bases from V and 4 bases from J; bases unmatched to any gene: 4. Here the CDR3 reads CASEGTGGGNTIYF. Here the CDR3 DNA reads TGTGCCAGCGAAGGGACAGGGGGCGGAAACACCATATATTTT. Using reference TRBV19 and TRBJ1-3 for the parts outside the CDR3, the full variable domain is DGGITQSPKYLFRKEGQNVTLSCEQNLNHDAMYWYRQDPGQGLRLIYYSQIVNDFQKGDIAEGYSVSREKKESFPLTVTSAQKNPTAFYLCASEGTGGGNTIYFGEGSWLTVV.

V and J are TRBV6-1 and TRBJ1-5; 9 bases agree with TRBD1. V shed 7 bases, J shed 4 bases, and the junction held 8 bases outside the gene matches. This CDR3 has 15 residues. Germline lookup yields CDR1 MNHNS and CDR2 SASEGT. The CDR3 sequence: CASIRDRVGNQPQHF. CDR3 DNA: TGTGCCAGCATTCGGGACAGGGTTGGTAATCAGCCCCAGCATTTT.

The rearrangement uses TRBV9 and TRBJ2-2; D might be TRBD2 (6 bases). There are 15 residues in the CDR3. V shed 0 bases and J shed 9 bases, with 15 bases lying between them. Germline V gene lookup returns CDR1 SGDLS and CDR2 YYNGEE. CDR3 loop: CASSVGDSSFRELFF. CDR3 DNA sequence: TGTGCCAGCAGCGTAGGGGACTCTTCATTCAGGGAGCTGTTTTTT.